The source of this TCR beta chain is a study of Ad26.COV2.S vaccination and SARS-CoV-2 variants. As to treatment: about 20 received Ad26.COV2.S at low or high dose, single or two shots; 5 received placebo; per-sample allocation not given. Samples came from day 63 after the first vaccine or placebo injection. TCRdb's copy holds only in-frame clones and misses some; the assay was immunoSEQ multiplex PCR. The repertoire has hundreds of thousands of clones, about 87% of them found once; the top ten carry about 6.4%. The CDR3 covers 16 residues. Trimming shortened V by 4 bases and J by 0 bases, and 14 bases separated the two germline ends. Per the germline V gene, CDR1 is SGHTS and CDR2 is YDEGEE.

The receptor was isolated from a person aged 18-60 years who received the Ad26.COV2.S COVID-19 vaccine or a placebo. The genes are TRBV5-8 and TRBJ1-5; D is unclear. The sample in question was peripheral blood, obtained in a trial of Ad26.COV2.S vaccine versus placebo. CDR3 region: CASSKEQQISNQPQHF. The CDR3 bases are TGTGCCAGCAGCAAAGAGCAACAGATTAGCAATCAGCCCCAGCATTTT.